This TCR beta chain was found in a study of radiation and T cells in renal cell carcinoma. Study information: Nephrectomy followed 15 Gy stereotactic body radiation by 4 weeks. Overall study findings and caveats: Without pretreatment biopsies, baseline tumor clonotype presence was undetermined. Top tumor clonotypes rose in blood 2 weeks post-radiation, then contracted.

The protocol was immunoSEQ multiplex PCR, while the TCRdb copy is restricted to in-frame clones and leaves out a portion. Of roughly 150,000 clones in the sample, roughly 87% were seen once. The germline CDR1 and CDR2 sequences are SGDLS and YYNGEE. The trim removed 5 bases at V and 5 bases at J, leaving 7 bases unmatched. This CDR3 spans 14 amino acids. Note on this clone: Its target is not known.

Time point here: blood 2 weeks post-SBRT. Treatment meaning: 15 Gy SBRT to primary tumor, nephrectomy 4 weeks later. The tumor was a clear cell renal cell carcinoma. The material sequenced was blood, taken from a patient whose treatment included radiotherapy and nephrectomy. This receptor was taken from a woman aged 50 to 60 with renal cell carcinoma. The chain carries TRBV9 and TRBJ1-2; the match to TRBD1 covers 9 bases. CDR3 bases: TGTGCCAGCAGACAGGGGGCTGCGGGGTATGGCTACACCTTC. It yields the protein CASRQGAAGYGYTF.